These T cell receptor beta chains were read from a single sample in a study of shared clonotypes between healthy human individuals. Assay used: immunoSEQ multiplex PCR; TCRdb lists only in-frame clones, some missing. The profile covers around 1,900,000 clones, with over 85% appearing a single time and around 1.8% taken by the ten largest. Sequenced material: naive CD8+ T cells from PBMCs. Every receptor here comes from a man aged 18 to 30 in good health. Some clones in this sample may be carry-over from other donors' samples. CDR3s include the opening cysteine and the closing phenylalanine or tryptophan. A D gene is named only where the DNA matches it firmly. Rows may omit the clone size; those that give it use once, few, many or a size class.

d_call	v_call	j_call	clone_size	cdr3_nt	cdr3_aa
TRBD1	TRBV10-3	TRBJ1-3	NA	TGTGCCATCAGGGAAATACAGGGGACTGGAAACACCATATATTTT	CAIREIQGTGNTIYF
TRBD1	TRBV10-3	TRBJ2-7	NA	TGTGCCATTAGGGGGCAGGGGGCTGCTGCCTACGAGCAGTACTTC	CAIRGQGAAAYEQYF
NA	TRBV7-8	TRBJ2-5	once	TGTGCCAGCAGCTTAGGTTGGACACAAGAGACCCAGTACTTC	CASSLGWTQETQYF
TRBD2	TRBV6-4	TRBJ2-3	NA	TGTGCCAGCAGTGAGGGGGCTAGCGGGAGTAGTACAGATACGCAGTATTTT	CASSEGASGSSTDTQYF
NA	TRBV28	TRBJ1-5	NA	TGTGCCAGCACCCCTAGGGATATCGGCAATCAGCCCCAGCATTTT	CASTPRDIGNQPQHF
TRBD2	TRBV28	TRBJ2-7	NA	TGTGCCAGCAGTTCCGGGACTAGCGTGTCCTACGAGCAGTACTTC	CASSSGTSVSYEQYF
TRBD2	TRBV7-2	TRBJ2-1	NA	TGTGCCAGCAGCACTAGCGGGAGGGCCGGGAGGAATGAGCAGTTCTTC	CASSTSGRAGRNEQFF
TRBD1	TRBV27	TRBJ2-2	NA	TGTGCCAGCAGTTTGTCGACAGGGTGGAACACCGGGGAGCTGTTTTTT	CASSLSTGWNTGELFF
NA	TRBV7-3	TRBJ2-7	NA	TGTGCCAGCAGCAGTCGTGAGCAGTACTTC	CASSSREQYF
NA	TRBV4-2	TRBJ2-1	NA	TGTGCCAGCAGCCAAGGGGCGGGACTCTTCTACAATGAGCAGTTCTTC	CASSQGAGLFYNEQFF
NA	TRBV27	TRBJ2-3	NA	TGTGCCAGCAGTCTCATACGGGACACAACAGATACGCAGTATTTT	CASSLIRDTTDTQYF
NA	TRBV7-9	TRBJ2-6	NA	TGTGCCAGCAGCCCACGGAGGAGCTCTGGGGCCAACGTCCTGACTTTC	CASSPRRSSGANVLTF
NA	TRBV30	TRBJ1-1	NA	TGTGCCTGGAGTGTCGACGGAAAGAACACTGAAGCTTTCTTT	CAWSVDGKNTEAFF
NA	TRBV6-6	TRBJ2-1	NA	TGTGCCAGCAGTTACCAGGAAGGACCTGTGACTGAGCAGTTCTTC	CASSYQEGPVTEQFF
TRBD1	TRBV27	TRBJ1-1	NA	TGTGCCAGCAGTCCAGGGGGAAGGAACACTGAAGCTTTCTTT	CASSPGGRNTEAFF
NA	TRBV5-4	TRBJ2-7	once	TGTGCCAGCAGCTTGAGTCGGAACTACGAGCAGTACTTC	CASSLSRNYEQYF
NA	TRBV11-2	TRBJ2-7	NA	TGTGCCAGCAGCTTAAGTGTGGGGAGCTCCTACGAGCAGTACTTC	CASSLSVGSSYEQYF
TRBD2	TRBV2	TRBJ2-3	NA	TGTGCCACCGAGCGGGGATCTAGCACAGATACGCAGTATTTT	CATERGSSTDTQYF
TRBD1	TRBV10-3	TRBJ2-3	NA	TGTGCCATCAGGGACAGGGACAAAACTATGGATACGCAGTATTTT	CAIRDRDKTMDTQYF
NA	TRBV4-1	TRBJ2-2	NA	TGCGCCAGCAGCCAAGATTCAGCCGGGCTCACCGGGGAGCTGTTTTTT	CASSQDSAGLTGELFF
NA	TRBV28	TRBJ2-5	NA	TGTGCCAGCAGTTTGCTCCCCGAGACCCAGTACTTC	CASSLLPETQYF
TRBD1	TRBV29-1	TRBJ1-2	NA	TGCAGCGTTTTAGCTTGGACAGGGGCTCCAGGGGGTTATGGCTACACCTTC	CSVLAWTGAPGGYGYTF
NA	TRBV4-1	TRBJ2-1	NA	TGCGCCAGCAGGTTACTAATTTCCCCAGGGATAGGGAATGAGCAGTTCTTC	CASRLLISPGIGNEQFF
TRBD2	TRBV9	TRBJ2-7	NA	TGTGCCAGCAGCGGGAGCGGGGTAGGGTACGAGCAGTACTTC	CASSGSGVGYEQYF
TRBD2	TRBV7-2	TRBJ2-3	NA	TGTGCCAGCAGGGCGACTAGCGGGAGTCCAGATACGCAGTATTTT	CASRATSGSPDTQYF
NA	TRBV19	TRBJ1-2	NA	TGTGCCAGTAGTAGTCGCGACCTGGGATACTATGGCTACACCTTC	CASSSRDLGYYGYTF
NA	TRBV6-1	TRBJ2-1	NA	TGTGCCAGCAGTGAAGCTGCTTCACTCGGGGACTACAATGAGCAGTTCTTC	CASSEAASLGDYNEQFF
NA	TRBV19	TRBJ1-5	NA	TGTGCCAGTAGTATGAGGGGTGCAGGATCATATCAGCCCCAGCATTTT	CASSMRGAGSYQPQHF
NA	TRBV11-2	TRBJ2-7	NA	TGTGCCAGCAGCACGGGGGCGAGGGAGCAGTACTTC	CASSTGAREQYF
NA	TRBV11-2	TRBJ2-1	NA	TGTGCCAGCAGCACGCGACTACCCCCCTACAATGAGCAGTTCTTC	CASSTRLPPYNEQFF
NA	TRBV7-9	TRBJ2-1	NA	TGTGCCAGCAGCTACTTCATTGGAACCTCCTCCTACAATGAGCAGTTCTTC	CASSYFIGTSSYNEQFF
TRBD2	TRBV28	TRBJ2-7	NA	TGTGCCAGTTCCGTGCGGGGGGCGGCCTACGAGCAGTACTTC	CASSVRGAAYEQYF
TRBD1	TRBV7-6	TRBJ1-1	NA	TGTGCCAGCAGCATGACAGGGTATAGTGAAGCTTTCTTT	CASSMTGYSEAFF
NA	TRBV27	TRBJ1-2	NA	TGTGCCAGCAGTCCAAGGGGGAACTATGGCTACACCTTC	CASSPRGNYGYTF
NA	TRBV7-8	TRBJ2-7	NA	TGTGCCAGCAGCCCCAGGGCGGACGAGCAGTACTTC	CASSPRADEQYF
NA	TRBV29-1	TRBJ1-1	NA	TGCAGCGTTGTAGGTCCGAACACTGAAGCTTTCTTT	CSVVGPNTEAFF
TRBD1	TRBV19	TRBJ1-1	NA	TGTGCCAGTACAACAGGGGACATGAACACTGAAGCTTTCTTT	CASTTGDMNTEAFF
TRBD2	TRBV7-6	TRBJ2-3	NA	TGTGCCAGCAGCCCGGGACTAGCGGAAGGAGGGTGGGATACGCAGTATTTT	CASSPGLAEGGWDTQYF
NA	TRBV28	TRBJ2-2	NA	TGTGCCAGCAGCCCCTGGGGCAGGGGTAACACCGGGGAGCTGTTTTTT	CASSPWGRGNTGELFF
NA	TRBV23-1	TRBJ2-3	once	TGCGCCAGCAGTCACACAACCGGGAAATTGAGGGCAGATACGCAGTATTTT	CASSHTTGKLRADTQYF
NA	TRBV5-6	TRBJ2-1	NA	TGTGCCAGCAGCTTTGTCAAAGTCGGGCGACGGGATGAGCAGTTCTTC	CASSFVKVGRRDEQFF
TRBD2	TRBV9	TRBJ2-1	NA	TGTGCCAGCAGTGAGGGAGGGGACAATGAGCAGTTCTTC	CASSEGGDNEQFF
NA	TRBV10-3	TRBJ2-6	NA	TGTGCCATCAGTGAGTCCTTGGGCCAACCCGGGGCCAACGTCCTGACTTTC	CAISESLGQPGANVLTF